One sample yielded the 28 T cell receptor beta chains listed below, sequenced in a study of blood T cells in healthy people across ages. A second PCR of about 6 to 11 cycles used a sample-barcoded 5' primer and a J-beta primer mix. TCRdb reprocessed the 5' RACE reads with MiXCR, giving one entry per CDR3 protein. This sample has approximately 730,000 distinct CDR3 sequences, with roughly 43% found just once. The sample consisted of blood. These receptors were obtained from a woman aged 55-75 years in good health.

The J gene is TRBJ2-1, the V gene TRBV20-1; TRBD2 is a possible D gene (6 bases). The germline V and J ends were trimmed by 0 bases and 5 bases, with 14 bases remaining between them. Germline V gene data show CDR1 as DFQATT and CDR2 as SNEGSKA (reference sequence). The CDR3 length is 15 residues. In DNA, the CDR3 is TGCAGTGCTAGAGACACCGGGAGATGGAACAATGAGCAGTTCTTC. Its protein product is CSARDTGRWNNEQFF.

About this clonotype: This may stem from a read error, because a much larger clone lies one nucleotide away. The J gene is TRBJ2-5, the V gene TRBV20-1, with D possibly being TRBD1 (6 bases). The V gene lost 6 bases and the J gene lost 11 bases, with 22 bases spanning the gap. The CDR3 totals 13 residues. CDR1 and CDR2 from the germline V gene are DFQATT and SNEGSKA (reference sequence). The CDR3 loop reads CSALQGTGDEQYF. Written as DNA, the CDR3 is TGCAGTGCCCTACAGGGAACAGGAGATGAGCAGTACTTC.

A word on this clonotype: This may be a read error: a much more frequent sequence differs by one nucleotide. This sequence joins TRBV7-3 and TRBJ2-6; D remains ambiguous. CDR1 and CDR2 (germline): SGHTA, FQGTGA. This CDR3 has 15 residues. V gave up 2 bases and J gave up 0 bases, with 5 bases separating them. The CDR3: CASSLDDSGANVLTF. The DNA of the CDR3 is TGTGCCAGCAGCTTAGACGACTCTGGGGCCAACGTCCTGACTTTC.

V and J are TRBV7-2 and TRBJ1-2; 8 bases align to TRBD1. J gave up 6 bases and V 1 base, and 4 bases lay outside the gene matches. CDR3 length equals 14 residues. CDR1 is SGHTA, CDR2 FQGNSA, per germline. The CDR3 loop reads CASSLGSDRDGYTF. DNA of the CDR3: TGTGCCAGCAGCTTAGGATCGGACAGGGATGGCTACACCTTC.

CDR3 nucleotide sequence: TGTGCCAGCAGTGAATGGGACAGGGGTGCCGGGGAGCTGTTTTTT. Amino acid sequence: CASSEWDRGAGELFF. This chain uses TRBV6-1 with TRBJ2-2; 10 bases map to TRBD1. V lost 2 bases to trimming and J lost 6 bases; unmatched junction nucleotides: 3. The germline V gene encodes CDR1 MNHNS and CDR2 SASEGT. The CDR3 has 15 amino acids.

About this clonotype itself: A much larger clone sits a single nucleotide away, making a read error possible. The V call is TRBV29-1, the J call TRBJ2-1, with unresolved D. The J call is in doubt because the DNA end fits TRBJ2-7 better. Germline lookup yields CDR1 SQVTM and CDR2 ANQGSEA. The CDR3 is made up of 12 amino acids. CDR3 nucleotides: TGCAGCGTTGAGCTAGTTGGCGATGAGCAGTACTTC. This gives the protein CSVELVGDEQYF.

This clonotype appeared a few times. The chain joins TRBV20-1 to TRBJ2-3, with no clear D. The CDR3 length is 14 residues. With 3 bases removed from V and 8 bases from J, the gap between germline ends came to 18 bases. CDR1 and CDR2 (germline): DFQATT, SNEGSKA (reference sequence). In nucleotides, the CDR3 is TGCAGTGCTAGTAAAGCCCTATGGTTGTCTACGCAGTATTTT. It yields the protein CSASKALWLSTQYF.

This clonotype has only a few counts. This rearrangement joins TRBV2 to TRBJ2-6, with D tentatively TRBD2 (6 bases). V was clipped by 7 bases and J by 2 bases, with 9 bases between them. The CDR3 sequence is 14 residues long. CDR1 SNHLY and CDR2 FYNNEI come from the germline V gene. For the CDR3, the DNA is TGTGCCAGCATTCGACTAGCTGGGGCCAACGTCCTGACTTTC. This sequence encodes CASIRLAGANVLTF.

This clonotype was counted a few times. The chain employs TRBV12-5 and TRBJ2-7; 7 bases are shared with TRBD2. With 10 bases clipped from V and 4 bases from J, the junction kept 13 bases outside the gene matches. CDR1 and CDR2 (germline): LGHNT, FRNRAP. This CDR3 comprises 14 residues. The CDR3 nucleotides read TGTGCTAAATCGCTAGCGGCGCCTCCGTACGAGCAGTACTTC. This codes for CAKSLAAPPYEQYF.

This clonotype was observed many times. The gene calls are TRBV7-3 and TRBJ2-1, with 7 bases fitting TRBD1. J lost 11 bases, V lost 5 bases, and 6 bases had no gene match. This CDR3 is built from 12 residues. Germline CDR1 is SGHTA and CDR2 is FQGTGA. CDR3 sequence reads: CASSLRQGQQFF. The CDR3 coding sequence is TGTGCCAGCAGCCTAAGACAGGGTCAGCAGTTCTTC. The variable domain in full, completed from reference TRBV7-3 and TRBJ2-1, reads GAGVSQTPSNKVTEKGKYVELRCDPISGHTALYWYRQSLGQGPEFLIYFQGTGAADDSGLPNDRFFAVRPEGSVSTLKIQRTERGDSAVYLCASSLRQGQQFFGPGTRLTVL.

This chain uses TRBV24-1 with TRBJ2-1; D is unclear. The J call may be incorrect, as the DNA end agrees better with TRBJ2-7. Germline-derived CDR1 and CDR2 are KGHDR and SFDVKD. CDR3 size: 13 residues. CDR3 DNA: TGTGCCACCGGAGAGAGGTCCTACAATGAGCAGTACTTC. This sequence encodes CATGERSYNEQYF.

This clonotype was seen only once. This chain joins TRBV7-3 and TRBJ2-1; TRBD1 is a possible D gene (6 bases). Germline V lookup: CDR1 SGHTA, CDR2 FQGTGA. The CDR3 spans 13 residues. Between the trimmed V and J ends, which lost 6 bases and 10 bases, there was a span of 16 bases. The CDR3 coding sequence is TGTGCCAGCAGTAGGAATGGGGGCGACGAGCAGTTCTTC. Its translation is CASSRNGGDEQFF.

The gene calls are TRBV4-2 and TRBJ2-1; possible D gene TRBD2, 6 bases. This CDR3 region has 17 residues. Germline loops: CDR1 LGHNA, CDR2 YNFKEQ. V was cut by 0 bases and J by 0 bases, with 12 bases left in between. CDR3 protein: CASSQDGSGYSYNEQFF. In DNA form, the CDR3 reads TGTGCCAGCAGCCAAGATGGTAGCGGATACTCCTACAATGAGCAGTTCTTC.

In this sample, this clonotype turned up many times. The V call is TRBV29-1, the J call TRBJ2-5, with 10 bases matching TRBD2. The V and J ends lost 7 bases and 5 bases, in that order; junction bases with no gene match: 10. Germline V gene data show CDR1 as SQVTM and CDR2 as ANQGSEA. CDR3 length: 14 amino acids. CDR3 in amino acids: CSGTGLATGETQYF. In DNA form, the CDR3 reads TGCAGCGGTACGGGACTAGCGACCGGTGAGACCCAGTACTTC.

In its sample, this clonotype was seen many times. V usage is TRBV5-6 and J usage is TRBJ2-3; D not resolved. In germline, CDR1 is SGHDT, CDR2 YYEEEE. The V end lost 6 bases, the J end lost 2 bases, and 10 bases lay between the germline ends. This CDR3 has 13 amino acids. Here the CDR3 DNA reads TGTGCCAGCAACTTCCTCGACACAGATACGCAGTATTTT. Encoded protein: CASNFLDTDTQYF.

This clonotype was observed a handful of times. The V and J genes are TRBV9 and TRBJ2-3, with 9 positions matching TRBD2. Germline lookup yields CDR1 SGDLS and CDR2 YYNGEE. The CDR3 length is 16 residues. V gave up 0 bases and J gave up 1 base; unmatched junction bases: 3. The CDR3, as DNA: TGTGCCAGCAGCGTAGGGGTAGCGGGGGGCACAGATACGCAGTATTTT. Amino acids: CASSVGVAGGTDTQYF.

There are a few counts of this clonotype. A read error may account for a junction end that differs from germline. The CDR3 protein is CASSWDSSSEQYF. As DNA, the CDR3 is TGTGCCAGCAGTTGGGACAGTTCCTCCGAGCAGTACTTC. The chain joins TRBV27 to TRBJ2-7; 7 nucleotides agree with TRBD1. This CDR3 is built from 13 residues. From germline, CDR1 is MNHEY and CDR2 SMNVEV (reference sequence).

The chain couples TRBV4-2 to TRBJ2-3, with TRBD2 identical over 13 bases. From germline, CDR1 is LGHNA and CDR2 YNFKEQ. The junction had 12 bases not matched to a gene; V was cut back by 0 bases and J by 0 bases. CDR3 length: 21 residues. For the CDR3, the DNA is TGTGCCAGCAGCCAAGATCAAGCGACTAGCGGGAGGTATGGGAGCACAGATACGCAGTATTTT. It codes for CASSQDQATSGRYGSTDTQYF.

This clonotype was detected many times. The chain couples TRBV29-1 to TRBJ2-1; no firm D call. Germline V gene data show CDR1 as SQVTM and CDR2 as ANQGSEA. This CDR3 comprises 14 residues. Trimming removed 2 bases from V and 3 bases from J, with 11 bases in between. The CDR3 nucleotides read TGCAGCGTTGAATCTCAAGGAGACTACAATGAGCAGTTCTTC. Residues: CSVESQGDYNEQFF.

The J gene is TRBJ2-1, the V gene TRBV6-2 or TRBV6-3; D uncertain. Trimming removed 6 bases at V and 2 bases at J, with 11 bases between. CDR3 length equals 14 residues. Germline values: CDR1 MNHEY, CDR2 SVGEGT. This CDR3 reads CASRAGGTYNEQFF. The CDR3 nucleotides read TGTGCCAGCAGAGCCGGTGGGACCTACAATGAGCAGTTCTTC.

The genes are TRBV6-1 and TRBJ2-6; 12 nucleotides match TRBD2. Germline CDR1 reads MNHNS; CDR2 reads SASEGT. J was trimmed by 0 bases and V by 11 bases; bases with no gene match: 11. The CDR3 consists of 18 residues. CDR3 DNA sequence: TGTGCCGGGCGGTCCACTAGCGGGAGGATCTCTGGGGCCAACGTCCTGACTTTC. It translates to CAGRSTSGRISGANVLTF.

In its sample, this clonotype was seen once. A much larger clone differs by one base, so this may be a read error. The chain is built from TRBV7-2 and TRBJ2-3; no definite D call. Looked up from germline, CDR1 is SGHTA and CDR2 is FQGNSA. The V end was cut by 3 bases, the J end by 10 bases, with 8 bases between. The CDR3 sequence is 11 residues long. The DNA for the CDR3 is TGTGCCAGCAGCTTCCGCGATGCGCAGTATTTT. Translated: CASSFRDAQYF.

V usage is TRBV12-5 and J usage is TRBJ2-3, with D possibly TRBD2 on 5 matching bases. V lost 6 bases, J lost 3 bases, and 13 bases lay in between. This CDR3 comprises 14 residues. Germline CDR1 reads LGHNT; CDR2 reads FRNRAP. This chain's CDR3 is CASGPLTGTDTQYF. CDR3 DNA: TGTGCTAGTGGACCCTTAACGGGGACAGATACGCAGTATTTT.

The chain recombines TRBV20-1 with TRBJ1-4, with 7 bases fitting TRBD1. V shed 1 base, J shed 7 bases, and the junction held 6 bases outside the gene matches. Germline assignment: CDR1 DFQATT and CDR2 SNEGSKA (reference sequence). The length of the CDR3 is 14 residues. CDR3: CSARAQGGSEKLFF. The CDR3 nucleotides are TGCAGTGCTAGAGCTCAGGGGGGGAGTGAAAAACTGTTTTTT.

V is TRBV20-1 and J is TRBJ2-5; 10 bases are shared with TRBD2. V shed 6 bases, J shed 11 bases, and the junction held 15 bases outside the gene matches. CDR3 length: 14 amino acids. The germline gives CDR1 DFQATT, CDR2 SNEGSKA (reference sequence). The CDR3 reads CSAPTSGNVNEQYF. Here the CDR3 DNA reads TGCAGTGCCCCTACTAGCGGGAACGTCAATGAGCAGTACTTC.

This clonotype was counted between two and nine times. This chain links TRBV10-3 with TRBJ2-1, with TRBD1 matching over 7 bases. With V trimmed by 5 bases and J by 8 bases, 9 bases remained unmatched. The CDR3 has 14 residues. Looked up from germline, CDR1 is ENHRY and CDR2 is SYGVKD. CDR3 bases: TGTGCCATCAGTCGGACAGGCCCCATCGATGAGCAGTTCTTC. This sequence encodes CAISRTGPIDEQFF.

The table lists this clonotype with a few counts. V and J are TRBV7-3 and TRBJ2-5, with TRBD1 matching over 9 bases. The CDR3 extends over 15 amino acids. Germline lookup yields CDR1 SGHTA and CDR2 FQGTGA. The junction had 13 bases not matched to a gene; V was cut back by 3 bases and J by 11 bases. The CDR3 sequence is CASSFRQGVYNEQYF. The CDR3 DNA is TGTGCCAGCAGCTTTAGACAGGGGGTATACAATGAGCAGTACTTC.

The gene calls are TRBV14 and TRBJ2-5; 8 bases map to TRBD1. The CDR3 covers 13 residues. Germline CDR1 reads SGHDN; CDR2 reads FVKESK. V lost 4 bases, J lost 8 bases, and 6 bases stayed unmatched. CDR3 sequence reads: CASSPGQVTTQYF. Written as DNA, the CDR3 is TGTGCCAGCAGCCCGGGACAGGTGACAACCCAGTACTTC.